Presented here are 10 T cell receptor beta chains from one specimen sequenced in a study of OX40 agonist ivuxolimab in advanced cancers. Profiling relied on immunoSEQ multiplex PCR, and the TCRdb table lists in-frame clones only, not all of them. Of roughly 86,000 clones in the sample, 90% to 95% were seen once. Here the sequenced sample was CD4+ or CD8+ T cells sorted from blood, taken in a trial of the OX40 agonist ivuxolimab. These receptors were collected from an adult with an advanced solid tumor such as melanoma, head and neck, liver or kidney cancer.

V gene TRBV11-3 combines with J gene TRBJ2-7, with D perhaps TRBD2 (5 bases). The CDR3 runs to 15 residues. Trimming shortened V by 5 bases and J by 6 bases, and 20 bases separated the two germline ends. Germline V gene lookup returns CDR1 SGHNT and CDR2 YENEEA. The CDR3 DNA reads TGTGCCAGCAGCCTCGGAACCGCGGGTTCAGTCGAGCAGTACTTC. It encodes CASSLGTAGSVEQYF.

This clone has more than one count but fewer than ten. The chain is built from TRBV19 and TRBJ1-5, with 9 bases that match TRBD1. Trimming at V came to 10 bases and at J to 2 bases, leaving 9 bases not matched to a gene. From germline, CDR1 is LNHDA and CDR2 SQIVND (reference sequence). There are 15 residues in the CDR3. The CDR3 region is CATRDRAFGNQPQHF. In nucleotides, the CDR3 is TGTGCCACCAGGGACAGGGCTTTCGGCAATCAGCCCCAGCATTTT.

The chain combines TRBV19 with TRBJ2-1, with 8 bases matching TRBD1. This CDR3 region has 17 residues. The germline V gene encodes CDR1 LNHDA and CDR2 SQIVND (reference sequence). V was pared by 0 bases and J by 15 bases, with 19 bases of the junction left unmatched. CDR3 nucleotide sequence: TGTGCCAGTAGTATAGACGGACAGGGCCGTACTGTTCCCCTACGGTTCTTC. It codes for CASSIDGQGRTVPLRFF.

This clone was seen once. This chain joins TRBV6-1 and TRBJ2-7; D is unresolved. Trimming left V 4 bases short and J 5 bases short, with 6 bases between. This CDR3 is 11 amino acids long. Germline lookup yields CDR1 MNHNS and CDR2 SASEGT. The DNA for the CDR3 is TGTGCCAGCAGTGCCTCGGACGAGCAGTACTTC. Protein sequence: CASSASDEQYF.

The chain recombines TRBV18 with TRBJ2-1; unclear D gene. The CDR3 runs 15 residues. V was shortened by 3 bases and J by 10 bases, with 19 bases between the two germline ends. CDR1 and CDR2 (germline): KGHSH, LQKENI. The CDR3 protein is CASSPGRKESAEQFF. The CDR3 coding sequence is TGTGCCAGCTCACCCGGACGGAAGGAGTCGGCCGAGCAGTTCTTC.

The chain uses TRBV7-2 and TRBJ1-5, with unresolved D. This CDR3 has 13 residues. Germline V gene sequence: CDR1 SGHTA, CDR2 FQGNSA. V dropped 6 bases and J dropped 7 bases, with 13 bases sitting between them. CDR3 protein: CASSYDAVQPQHF. The DNA of the CDR3 is TGTGCCAGCAGTTACGACGCAGTGCAGCCCCAGCATTTT.

The chain carries TRBV11-1 and TRBJ1-1; D gene unclear. Looked up from germline, CDR1 is SGHAT and CDR2 is FQDESV (reference sequence). This CDR3 is 16 amino acids long. Between the trimmed V and J ends, which lost 6 bases and 0 bases, there was a span of 17 bases. CDR3: CASSPRVFRMNTEAFF. The CDR3 DNA reads as TGTGCCAGCAGTCCCCGGGTGTTTCGCATGAACACTGAAGCTTTCTTT.

The chain combines TRBV7-3 with TRBJ2-7; 9 nucleotides align to TRBD1. Germline loops: CDR1 SGHTA, CDR2 FQGTGA. The CDR3 length is 15 residues. Trimming at V came to 2 bases and at J to 7 bases, leaving 9 bases not matched to a gene. This chain's CDR3 is CASSLAGTGITEQYF. CDR3 bases: TGTGCCAGCAGCTTAGCGGGGACAGGGATTACAGAGCAGTACTTC.

V and J are TRBV7-2 and TRBJ2-5, with unresolved D. This CDR3 comprises 14 residues. The V and J ends lost 5 bases and 2 bases respectively, with 12 bases between them. CDR1 is SGHTA, CDR2 FQGNSA, per germline. CDR3 region: CASSVGMGQETQYF. The DNA for the CDR3 is TGTGCCAGCAGCGTGGGGATGGGGCAAGAGACCCAGTACTTC.

The J gene is TRBJ1-2, the V gene TRBV4-3; TRBD1 is a possible D gene (5 bases). Between the trimmed V and J ends, which lost 1 base and 4 bases, there was a span of 16 bases. Germline V CDR1 and CDR2: LGHNA, YSLEER. There are 16 residues in the CDR3. This CDR3 reads CASSQGNLGAGYGYTF. The DNA for the CDR3 is TGCGCCAGCAGCCAAGGAAATCTCGGGGCTGGCTATGGCTACACCTTC.